This T cell receptor beta chain stems from a study of blood T cell repertoires in COVID-19. Looking at the study overall: T cells, B-cell-depleted T cells, or PBMCs provided the cDNA or gDNA that served as material.

This CDR3 comprises 19 residues. After removal of 0 bases from V and 0 bases from J, the junction contained 8 bases not matched to a gene. Clones were read by immunoSEQ multiplex PCR, and TCRdb kept only the in-frame ones, dropping some. The sample lists under 80,000 clones; approximately 89% were seen once. The sample was peripheral blood. This TCR derives from a man in his sixties with acute or convalescent COVID-19. The rearrangement uses TRBV23-1 and TRBJ1-6, with 7 bases fitting TRBD1. TRBV23-1 is sorted into the ORF group, with uncertain function. CDR3 amino acids: CASSQSGTVSSSYNSPLHF. The CDR3 DNA reads TGCGCCAGCAGTCAATCGGGGACAGTATCCAGCTCCTATAATTCACCCCTCCACTTT.